Listed below are T cell receptor beta chains from one sample, sequenced in a study of blood T cell repertoires in COVID-19. Sequencing was performed with immunoSEQ multiplex PCR; in TCRdb, only in-frame clones are kept and a portion is missing. The data hold fewer than 300,000 clones, with 80% to 95% observed a single time. Sequencing was carried out using peripheral blood. The source is a woman between 25 and 40 years old with COVID-19, enrolled during active disease. Both conserved end residues are part of each CDR3. The D gene is left open where the match is weak.

v_gene,j_gene,d_gene,CDR3aa
TRBV6-5,TRBJ2-7,TRBD2,CASSLAGGPREQYF
TRBV9,TRBJ1-2,-,CASSPGQGNYGYTF
TRBV30,TRBJ2-7,-,CAWGSASYEQYF
TRBV15,TRBJ1-6,-,CATSRDEWSSYNSPLHF
TRBV5-1,TRBJ1-1,TRBD1,CASVKGLGQGNTEAFF
TRBV14,TRBJ2-1,-,CASSPQGQISYNEQFF
TRBV6-6,TRBJ2-2,TRBD1,CASSWGQADTGELFF
TRBV3-1/TRBV3-2,TRBJ2-5,-,CASSQQGGETQYF
TRBV2,TRBJ2-1,TRBD2,CASSGERELSSYNEQFF
TRBV30,TRBJ2-5,-,CAWSGGTQETQYF
TRBV6-5,TRBJ1-5,-,CASTPPGALQPQHF
TRBV14,TRBJ1-1,-,CASSQDLRADAEAFF
TRBV19,TRBJ2-7,TRBD2,CASSTTSDFDEQYF
TRBV3-1/TRBV3-2,TRBJ1-2,-,CASSQEGGNYGYTF
TRBV2,TRBJ1-6,-,CASSSLMRANSPLHF
TRBV7-2,TRBJ1-1,-,CASSLLDSNTEAFF
TRBV5-1,TRBJ1-4,TRBD1,CASSLAIGDRNEKLFF
TRBV9,TRBJ1-2,-,CASSVGTVYGYTF
TRBV3-1/TRBV3-2,TRBJ2-7,-,CASSQDRDFQAYEQYF
TRBV18,TRBJ2-4,-,CASSPGGTGNIQYF
TRBV28,TRBJ1-2,-,CASSLGTGRGYTF
TRBV24-1,TRBJ2-1,TRBD2,CATSDPGLAWNEQFF
TRBV3-1/TRBV3-2,TRBJ2-7,TRBD1,CASSPGQAHEQYF
TRBV7-2,TRBJ1-2,TRBD1,CASSSISRTGEGYTF
TRBV6-5,TRBJ2-5,-,CASSQMTQETQYF
TRBV3-1/TRBV3-2,TRBJ1-6,TRBD1,CASSQDAPGQGASPLHF
TRBV7-8,TRBJ2-7,-,CASSLVPGPYEQYF
TRBV5-4,TRBJ1-1,-,CASSGGSSMGGTEAFF
TRBV4-2,TRBJ1-5,-,CASSQDFTDSNQPQHF